This entry describes one TCR beta chain. The data originate from a study of ipilimumab plus nivolumab after autologous stem cell transplantation. The method was immunoSEQ multiplex PCR; TCRdb's version includes in-frame clones alone and lacks a portion of them. The sample lists about 83,000 clones, under 85% seen once, with 2% to 2.5% in the top ten. V gave up 3 bases and J gave up 7 bases, with 10 bases separating them. Per the germline V gene, CDR1 is SGHRS and CDR2 is YFSETQ. The CDR3 contains 12 residues. The V call is TRBV5-1, the J call TRBJ1-2; D is unresolved. This clonotype was sampled from a male donor with diffuse large B-cell lymphoma. This specimen was PBMCs, taken in a trial of ipilimumab plus nivolumab as post-transplant consolidation. The CDR3 nucleotides are TGCGCCAGCAGCTCCGGACGGATTGGCTACACCTTC. This codes for CASSSGRIGYTF.